The 32 T cell receptor beta chains in this list originate from one sample, sequenced in a study of cytomegalovirus exposure and HLA in healthy donors. The PCR ran on 60 Vbeta and 13 Jbeta primers. The assay was immunoSEQ multiplex PCR, and TCRdb's table has in-frame clones only and misses some. The sample shows approximately 79,000 clones, around 81% of them seen only once. Sequenced sample: PBMCs. These receptors were collected from a male donor in good health and CMV-seropositive.

A remark on this clone: Additional DNA sequences in this sample encode the identical CDR3. This rearrangement joins TRBV7-9 to TRBJ1-5, with 7 bases fitting TRBD1. J was trimmed by 7 bases and V by 1 base; bases with no gene match: 4. The CDR3 is 14 residues long. Germline-derived CDR1 and CDR2 are SEHNR and FQNEAQ (reference sequence). CDR3 sequence: CASSLGQGGQPQHF. CDR3 coding DNA: TGTGCCAGCAGCTTAGGACAGGGTGGCCAGCCCCAGCATTTT.

This clone came up once. V and J are TRBV28 and TRBJ1-2; 10 bases line up with TRBD1. Germline assignment: CDR1 MDHEN and CDR2 SYDVKM. The CDR3 runs to 15 residues. After removal of 7 bases from V and 6 bases from J, the junction contained 11 bases not matched to a gene. The CDR3 DNA sequence: TGTGCCAGCATTACACCGGGACAGGGGTTCGATGGCTACACCTTC. It yields the protein CASITPGQGFDGYTF.

The J gene is TRBJ2-7, the V gene TRBV6-1, with D perhaps TRBD1 (5 bases). Trimming took 7 bases from V and 3 from J, leaving 13 bases between them. There are 13 residues in the CDR3. CDR1 is MNHNS and CDR2 is SASEGT in the germline V gene. The CDR3 coding sequence is TGTGCCAGCACTGAGCAGGGTATCTACGAGCAGTACTTC. This gives the protein CASTEQGIYEQYF.

The rearrangement joins TRBV19 to TRBJ2-4, with a possible D match to TRBD2 (6 bases). CDR3 length: 21 residues. CDR1 and CDR2 (germline): LNHDA, SQIVND (reference sequence). The V gene lost 3 bases and the J gene lost 1 base, with 28 bases spanning the gap. CDR3 bases: TGTGCCAGTAGTATCTCTCGCGGGACCACGATTTCAGGAGAGGCCAAAAACATTCAGTACTTC. Amino acid sequence: CASSISRGTTISGEAKNIQYF.

The chain is built from TRBV10-3 and TRBJ1-1, with D tentatively TRBD1 (6 bases). V was shortened by 7 bases and J by 4 bases, with 10 bases between the two germline ends. CDR1 ENHRY and CDR2 SYGVKD come from the germline V gene. The CDR3 is 12 amino acids. This chain's CDR3 is CAIKGGGTEAFF. The CDR3 DNA reads TGTGCCATCAAAGGGGGGGGCACTGAAGCTTTCTTT.

The rearrangement links TRBV2 to TRBJ1-4, with a possible D match to TRBD1 (6 bases). The CDR3 runs 13 residues. The germline V gene encodes CDR1 SNHLY and CDR2 FYNNEI. Trimming removed 7 bases from V and 8 bases from J, with 14 bases in between. CDR3 coding DNA: TGTGCCAGCAACAGGGATCCGACGGAAAAACTGTTTTTT. Protein product: CASNRDPTEKLFF.

This clone was found a few times. The CDR3 sequence is CASSPGLAAYNEQFF. For the CDR3, the DNA is TGTGCCAGCAGCCCGGGACTAGCGGCCTACAATGAGCAGTTCTTC. The rearrangement joins TRBV7-9 to TRBJ2-1, with TRBD2 matching 11 bases. The CDR3 consists of 15 residues. The germline V gene encodes CDR1 SEHNR and CDR2 FQNEAQ (reference sequence). The junction had 2 bases not matched to a gene; V was cut back by 5 bases and J by 2 bases.

This rearrangement joins TRBV5-4 to TRBJ1-2; D possibly corresponds to TRBD1 (5 bases). The CDR3 runs 14 residues. Trimming removed 4 bases at V and 4 bases at J, with 14 bases between. CDR1 and CDR2 (germline): SGHNT, YYREEE (reference sequence). The CDR3 is CASSMGRGRYGYTF. CDR3 sequence (DNA): TGTGCCAGCAGCATGGGACGAGGTCGCTATGGCTACACCTTC.

This clone was counted a few times. The rearrangement links TRBV5-1 to TRBJ1-1; no clear D. Per germline, CDR1 SGHRS and CDR2 YFSETQ. V was shortened by 3 bases and J by 5 bases, with 11 bases between the two germline ends. The CDR3 totals 13 residues. CDR3: CASSSARGTEAFF. The CDR3 coding sequence is TGCGCCAGCAGCTCAGCCAGAGGGACTGAAGCTTTCTTT.

This chain connects TRBV7-9 to TRBJ1-1, with a tentative D call TRBD1 (5 bases). V was cut by 2 bases and J by 1 base, with 8 bases left in between. The V gene's germline CDR1 is SEHNR and CDR2 FQNEAQ (reference sequence). There are 14 residues in the CDR3. CDR3 bases: TGTGCCAGCAGCTTAACCCAGGGGAACACTGAAGCTTTCTTT. This codes for CASSLTQGNTEAFF.

The chain links TRBV11-2 to TRBJ2-1; 13 bases match TRBD2. The CDR3 is made up of 17 amino acids. The germline V gene has CDR1 SGHAT and CDR2 FQNNGV. V was clipped by 5 bases and J by 0 bases; unmatched bases: 4. CDR3 loop: CASSQRTSGSSYNEQFF. The CDR3 nucleotides are TGTGCCAGCAGCCAGCGGACTAGCGGGAGCTCCTACAATGAGCAGTTCTTC. Full variable domain (outside the CDR3, taken from reference TRBV11-2 and TRBJ2-1): EAGVAQSPRYKIIEKRQSVAFWCNPISGHATLYWYQQILGQGPKLLIQFQNNGVVDDSQLPKDRFSAERLKGVDSTLKIQPAKLEDSAVYLCASSQRTSGSSYNEQFFGPGTRLTVL.

DNA for the CDR3: TGTGCCAGCAGGGGGGAGGGCGGCTACACCTTC. Its protein product is CASRGEGGYTF. This chain connects TRBV6-5 to TRBJ1-2, with D tentatively TRBD1 (5 bases). In germline, CDR1 is MNHEY, CDR2 SVGAGI. There are 11 residues in the CDR3. Trimming stripped 6 bases from V and 8 bases from J, with 10 bases between.

CDR3 DNA sequence: TGTGCCAGCAGTGAAAGGACAGAACTTAACTATGGCTACACCTTC. It encodes CASSERTELNYGYTF. The rearrangement joins TRBV6-1 to TRBJ1-2, with a tentative D call TRBD1 (6 bases). The germline gives CDR1 MNHNS, CDR2 SASEGT. The CDR3 runs 15 residues. V was shortened by 2 bases and J by 1 base, with 11 bases between the two germline ends.

The chain employs TRBV18 and TRBJ2-3; 7 bases agree with TRBD1. Losses at the gene ends were 6 bases for V and 6 bases for J; bases not matched to a gene: 6. Germline CDR1 and CDR2: KGHSH and LQKENI. The CDR3 spans 13 residues. In DNA, the CDR3 is TGTGCCAGCTCCCGAGGGGGCCGGGATACGCAGTATTTT. It is translated as CASSRGGRDTQYF.

The chain is built from TRBV19 and TRBJ1-6; 10 bases are shared with TRBD1. Germline loops: CDR1 LNHDA, CDR2 SQIVND (reference sequence). This CDR3 spans 15 amino acids. Trimming cost V 3 bases and J 7 bases; bases outside gene matches: 3. CDR3 nucleotides: TGTGCCAGTAGTATGACAGGGGGCGCGAATTCACCCCTCCACTTT. It encodes CASSMTGGANSPLHF.

This clone was observed once. The chain carries TRBV2 and TRBJ2-5, with D possibly being TRBD2 (6 bases). Trimming removed 5 bases from V and 4 bases from J, with 11 bases in between. The CDR3 loop spans 13 amino acids. Germline V lookup: CDR1 SNHLY, CDR2 FYNNEI. CDR3 region: CASSPREGETQYF. CDR3 sequence (DNA): TGTGCCAGCAGTCCGCGGGAAGGAGAGACCCAGTACTTC.

The J gene is TRBJ1-2, the V gene TRBV5-1, with D possibly being TRBD1 (5 bases). Trimming removed 3 bases from V and 7 bases from J, with 10 bases in between. The CDR3 spans 12 residues. The germline CDR1 and CDR2 sequences are SGHRS and YFSETQ. CDR3 nucleotides: TGCGCCAGCAGCTCCGACAGTTGTGGCTACACCTTC. It is translated as CASSSDSCGYTF.

This chain connects TRBV2 to TRBJ2-1; 8 bases align to TRBD2. The length of the CDR3 is 14 residues. Trimming cost V 4 bases and J 10 bases; bases outside gene matches: 9. Germline CDR1 reads SNHLY; CDR2 reads FYNNEI. This chain's CDR3 is CASSVGAGVWEQFF. The CDR3 bases are TGTGCCAGCAGTGTGGGAGCGGGGGTTTGGGAGCAGTTCTTC.

This sequence joins TRBV30 and TRBJ2-1; the match to TRBD2 covers 10 bases. The junction had 3 bases not matched to a gene; V was cut back by 5 bases and J by 5 bases. This CDR3 is built from 13 residues. From germline, CDR1 is GTSNPN and CDR2 SVGIG (reference sequence). CDR3 region: CAWEREGNNEQFF. Here the CDR3 DNA reads TGTGCCTGGGAGCGGGAGGGTAACAATGAGCAGTTCTTC.

The chain is built from TRBV5-6 and TRBJ2-2, with D possibly TRBD2 on 6 matching bases. Trimming removed 0 bases at V and 2 bases at J, with 17 bases between. The CDR3 length is 18 residues. Germline V lookup: CDR1 SGHDT, CDR2 YYEEEE. CDR3 sequence (DNA): TGTGCCAGCAGCTTGGCGTTGGGACCGGGACTCAACACCGGGGAGCTGTTTTTT. Its translation is CASSLALGPGLNTGELFF.

This chain links TRBV7-3 with TRBJ2-7, with 8 positions matching TRBD2. Germline assignment: CDR1 SGHTA and CDR2 FQGTGA. This CDR3 is 15 amino acids long. The V and J ends lost 5 bases and 2 bases, in that order; junction bases with no gene match: 8. CDR3 sequence (DNA): TGTGCCAGCAGCCTGGGGGGTAGCGGGGCCTACGAGCAGTACTTC. This sequence encodes CASSLGGSGAYEQYF.

This clone was counted between two and nine times. CDR3 amino acids: CASSRAGQGDEKLFF. The CDR3 DNA reads as TGTGCCAGCAGCCGAGCCGGACAGGGGGATGAAAAACTGTTTTTT. This chain joins TRBV5-6 and TRBJ1-4, with 10 bases identical to TRBD1. The germline V gene encodes CDR1 SGHDT and CDR2 YYEEEE. This CDR3 has 15 residues. V lost 4 bases and J lost 6; bases outside the gene matches: 6.

This clone was recorded once. The chain has TRBV28 and TRBJ2-7; TRBD1 agrees at 10 bases. The CDR3 spans 16 residues. Germline values: CDR1 MDHEN, CDR2 SYDVKM. V lost 3 bases and J lost 5; bases outside the gene matches: 10. This CDR3 reads CASSFWMGQGRDEQYF. CDR3 nucleotides: TGTGCCAGCAGTTTTTGGATGGGACAGGGGAGGGACGAGCAGTACTTC.

The genes are TRBV6-5 and TRBJ2-7, with 9 bases matching TRBD2. CDR3 length: 15 amino acids. Unmatched junction bases numbered 4, after V lost 0 bases and J lost 4 bases. Germline V lookup: CDR1 MNHEY, CDR2 SVGAGI. The CDR3 coding sequence is TGTGCCAGCAGTTACTCCGCGGGGGGGCCTTACGAGCAGTACTTC. It encodes CASSYSAGGPYEQYF.

The chain carries TRBV4-2 and TRBJ1-1; D is ambiguous. Germline assignment: CDR1 LGHNA and CDR2 YNFKEQ. Trimming took 4 bases from V and 1 from J, leaving 7 bases between them. The CDR3 covers 13 residues. Here the CDR3 reads CASSPGWNTEAFF. The CDR3 DNA reads as TGTGCCAGCAGCCCGGGGTGGAACACTGAAGCTTTCTTT.

This clone has a single count. CDR3 bases: TGTGCCAGCTCCCCAGGCTGGAGCGGGCGAGACAATGAGCAGTTCTTC. Protein product: CASSPGWSGRDNEQFF. The V and J genes are TRBV18 and TRBJ2-1; D possibly corresponds to TRBD2 (6 bases). CDR1 and CDR2 from the germline V gene are KGHSH and LQKENI. The CDR3 runs to 16 residues. The ends were cut back, 6 bases at V and 5 bases at J, with 20 bases in the middle.

There are a few counts of this clone. The V gene is TRBV6-1, the J gene TRBJ2-3; 9 nucleotides line up with TRBD2. Germline V lookup: CDR1 MNHNS, CDR2 SASEGT. V shed 3 bases, J shed 3 bases, and the junction held 7 bases outside the gene matches. The CDR3 spans 16 residues. CDR3 coding DNA: TGTGCCAGCAGTGACCCTAGCGGGGTGGGGACAGATACGCAGTATTTT. Translating gives CASSDPSGVGTDTQYF.

This clone was seen once. The chain joins TRBV23-1 to TRBJ2-7; 7 bases are a match to TRBD1. TRBV23-1 is marked as an open reading frame, function uncertain. The length of the CDR3 is 14 residues. Trimming at V came to 0 bases and at J to 2 bases, leaving 1 base not matched to a gene. The CDR3 DNA reads as TGCGCCAGCAGTCAATCCGGGACAGCCTACGAGCAGTACTTC. This translates into CASSQSGTAYEQYF.

This clone was detected a few times. The V and J genes are TRBV6-1 and TRBJ1-1; 7 bases fit TRBD1. Germline trimming cut 6 bases from V and 12 bases from J; bases unmatched to any gene: 10. The germline gives CDR1 MNHNS, CDR2 SASEGT. The CDR3 is 12 residues long. DNA for the CDR3: TGTGCCAGCAGCGGACAGGTAAAAATCACTTTCTTT. It specifies CASSGQVKITFF.

This sequence joins TRBV29-1 and TRBJ2-7; D perhaps matches TRBD1 (5 bases). Trimming left V 4 bases short and J 5 bases short, with 15 bases between. The CDR3 is 13 residues long. Germline assignment: CDR1 SQVTM and CDR2 ANQGSEA. CDR3 in DNA: TGCAGCGTTGGACAGCAAGCCGTCCACGAGCAGTACTTC. Translated, it gives CSVGQQAVHEQYF.

The V call is TRBV28, the J call TRBJ2-1; TRBD2 matches 14 bases. There are 14 residues in the CDR3. Germline V gene sequence: CDR1 MDHEN, CDR2 SYDVKM. The V and J ends lost 6 bases and 12 bases, in that order; junction bases with no gene match: 7. CDR3 DNA: TGTGCCAGCAGCCAGGGACTAGCGGGAGTAGTGCAGTTCTTC. Translated, it gives CASSQGLAGVVQFF.

V is TRBV12-5 and J is TRBJ2-5; 9 bases align to TRBD1. The V segment lost 3 bases and the J segment 5 bases; nucleotides outside the gene matches: 1. This CDR3 region has 13 residues. The germline CDR1 and CDR2 sequences are LGHNT and FRNRAP. CDR3 residues: CASGFGQGETQYF. In DNA form, the CDR3 reads TGTGCTAGTGGTTTCGGACAGGGGGAGACCCAGTACTTC.